This T cell receptor (beta chain) is from a study of T cells in Graves' hyperthyroidism and ophthalmopathy. For the study at large: Peripheral blood was taken when the disease was first diagnosed, before any treatment began. Study results and limitations: Expanded thyroid clonotypes (above 0.001) were mostly also found in blood.

TCR beta CDR3 regions were amplified from RNA. An initial round of RT-PCR targeting the TCR CDR3 relied on the HTBI primer set. TCRdb analysed the multiplex PCR reads with MiXCR anew, one entry per CDR3 protein. The sample consists of more than 500,000 distinct CDR3 sequences, around 15% of them appearing once. This clonotype was picked up many times. The antigen is not known. CDR3 size: 12 residues. In germline, CDR1 is GTSNPN, CDR2 SVGIG (reference sequence). V was pared by 2 bases and J by 5 bases, with 9 bases between. Diagnosis of hyperthyroidism was new in patients aged 18 to 65, and its duration was under 2 months. PBMCs were sourced from roughly 9.3 ml fresh peripheral blood.

Sequencing was done on a sample of blood. This sequence was found in a woman in her 30s with Graves' hyperthyroidism. The J gene is TRBJ1-1, the V gene TRBV30; no firm D call. CDR3 sequence: CAWSPWWTEAFF. DNA of the CDR3: TGTGCCTGGAGTCCATGGTGGACTGAAGCTTTCTTT.